Below, 27 T cell receptor beta chains from the same sample are listed, as sequenced in a study of blood T cells in healthy people across ages. PCR was performed a second time for roughly 6 to 12 cycles using a sample-barcoded 5' primer and a J-beta primer mix. In TCRdb, the 5' RACE reads were re-called with MiXCR into one record per CDR3 protein. Of about 290,000 distinct CDR3 sequences in the sample, 25% to 30% were seen once. Material: blood. These receptors all stem from an older woman in good health.

The rearrangement links TRBV29-1 to TRBJ1-1; the D gene is possibly TRBD1 (5 bases). The V gene lost 1 base and the J gene lost 2 bases, with 20 bases spanning the gap. The germline V gene has CDR1 SQVTM and CDR2 ANQGSEA. This CDR3 has 17 amino acids. CDR3 sequence: CSVEGDGRHSYNTEAFF. The CDR3 DNA reads as TGCAGCGTTGAAGGGGACGGCAGGCACAGTTATAACACTGAAGCTTTCTTT.

This clonotype was observed a few times. V is TRBV6-2 or TRBV6-3 and J is TRBJ2-7; D remains unclear. This CDR3 spans 17 amino acids. Germline assignment: CDR1 MNHEY and CDR2 SVGEGT. V was pared by 2 bases and J by 2 bases, with 19 bases between. The DNA of the CDR3 is TGTGCCAGCAGTTACGCGCTGGACCCCAGTATGACCTACGAGCAGTACTTC. It is translated as CASSYALDPSMTYEQYF.

This clonotype has more than one count but fewer than ten. The chain employs TRBV4-3 and TRBJ1-4; possible D gene TRBD1, 6 bases. Trimming cost V 3 bases and J 0 bases, with 11 bases left between them. The CDR3 spans 16 residues. Per germline, CDR1 LGHNA and CDR2 YSLEER. In DNA, the CDR3 is TGCGCCAGCAGCCAGGCCCACAGGGCAACTAATGAAAAACTGTTTTTT. As protein: CASSQAHRATNEKLFF.

The chain employs TRBV3-1 and TRBJ2-7; no clear D gene. V was trimmed by 5 bases and J by 2 bases, leaving 7 bases between them. Germline values: CDR1 LGHDT, CDR2 YNNKEL (reference sequence). The CDR3 loop spans 12 amino acids. In DNA, the CDR3 is TGTGCCAGCAGCATAACCCCCTACGAGCAGTACTTC. Its protein is CASSITPYEQYF.

V gene TRBV12-3 or TRBV12-4 combines with J gene TRBJ2-5; tentative D call: TRBD2 (6 bases). CDR3 length: 12 amino acids. V dropped 6 bases and J dropped 3 bases, with 8 bases sitting between them. Here the CDR3 DNA reads TGTGCCAGCAGGAGACTAGAAGAGACCCAGTACTTC. Translated, it gives CASRRLEETQYF.

This clonotype was recorded at least ten times. The V gene is TRBV7-2, the J gene TRBJ2-4; 11 positions match TRBD2. Germline V gene lookup returns CDR1 SGHTA and CDR2 FQGNSA. The CDR3 is made up of 14 amino acids. The junction had 1 base not matched to a gene; V was cut back by 0 bases and J by 9 bases. The CDR3 DNA sequence: TGTGCCAGCAGCTTAGCGCTAGCGGGAGGCATTCAGTACTTC. This gives the protein CASSLALAGGIQYF.

This clonotype was counted between two and nine times. The genes are TRBV11-2 and TRBJ2-7; 11 bases agree with TRBD2. V lost 3 bases, J lost 4 bases, and 2 bases stayed unmatched. This CDR3 is built from 14 residues. CDR1 SGHAT and CDR2 FQNNGV come from the germline V gene. The DNA for the CDR3 is TGTGCCAGCAGCTTCTCTAGCGGGAGGTACGAGCAGTACTTC. Residues: CASSFSSGRYEQYF.

This chain connects TRBV21-1 to TRBJ1-2. TRBV21-1 is designated a pseudogene. The CDR3 runs 18 residues. The CDR3: CASRIRGPRAPPLDGYTF. CDR3 in DNA: TGTGCCAGCAGGATTCGCGGCCCCAGGGCCCCTCCACTGGATGGCTACACCTTC.

Only a few counts were recorded for this clonotype. The rearrangement links TRBV7-2 to TRBJ2-1; 7 nucleotides align to TRBD1. The CDR3 has 16 amino acids. Germline-derived CDR1 and CDR2 are SGHTA and FQGNSA. J lost 2 bases, V lost 4 bases, and 8 bases had no gene match. The CDR3 region has the DNA TGTGCCAGCAGCTCGCAGACAGGGATTGCCTACAATGAGCAGTTCTTC. Translation gives CASSSQTGIAYNEQFF.

In nucleotides, the CDR3 is TGCAGCGTCGAACGACTAGCGGAAAGCACAGATACGCAGTATTTT. It translates to CSVERLAESTDTQYF. The chain links TRBV29-1 to TRBJ2-3, with TRBD2 matching 9 bases. Trimming removed 6 bases from V and 0 bases from J; junction bases left unmatched: 7. Germline V gene data show CDR1 as SQVTM and CDR2 as ANQGSEA. This CDR3 is built from 15 residues.

The chain uses TRBV5-1 and TRBJ2-7; D call uncertain. V was pared by 0 bases and J by 0 bases, with 28 bases between. Per germline, CDR1 SGHRS and CDR2 YFSETQ. The CDR3 has 21 amino acids. For the CDR3, the DNA is TGCGCCAGCAGCTTGGGGCTCGCGTTCCGATCCACTTCAAAGGCCTCCTACGAGCAGTACTTC. Amino acids: CASSLGLAFRSTSKASYEQYF.

In this sample, this clonotype turned up a few times. V usage is TRBV14 and J usage is TRBJ2-6, with TRBD1 matching over 7 bases. This CDR3 is 16 amino acids long. J gave up 1 base and V 3 bases, and 3 bases lay outside the gene matches. From germline, CDR1 is SGHDN and CDR2 FVKESK. The CDR3 DNA reads TGTGCCAGCAGCCAGCTACAGGGGTCTGGGGCCAACGTCCTGACTTTC. Encoded protein: CASSQLQGSGANVLTF.

The chain uses TRBV29-1 and TRBJ2-5; D remains ambiguous. The ends were cut back, 5 bases at V and 4 bases at J, with 11 bases in the middle. The CDR3 runs to 12 residues. Germline V gives CDR1 SQVTM, CDR2 ANQGSEA. This chain's CDR3 is CSVTLASETQYF. Here the CDR3 DNA reads TGCAGCGTTACGTTGGCCTCAGAGACCCAGTACTTC. Based on the CDR3 plus reference TRBV29-1 and TRBJ2-5, the full variable domain is SAVISQKPSRDICQRGTSLTIQCQVDSQVTMMFWYRQQPGQSLTLIATANQGSEATYESGFVIDKFPISRPNLTFSTLTVSNMSPEDSSIYLCSVTLASETQYFGPGTRLLVL.

V gene TRBV7-3 combines with J gene TRBJ2-3, with D unresolved. CDR3 length: 16 amino acids. CDR1 SGHTA and CDR2 FQGTGA come from the germline V gene. With 1 base removed from V and 2 bases from J, the gap between germline ends came to 13 bases. CDR3 in amino acids: CASSLMSSSSTDTQYF. In DNA form, the CDR3 reads TGTGCCAGCAGCTTAATGAGCAGCAGCTCCACAGATACGCAGTATTTT.

The rearrangement uses TRBV20-1 and TRBJ2-4; D is possibly TRBD1 (6 bases). Germline V gene sequence: CDR1 DFQATT, CDR2 SNEGSKA (reference sequence). V lost 4 bases and J 8 bases, leaving 18 bases between the germline ends. This CDR3 has 14 residues. The CDR3 loop is CSATAGAPLDIQYF. The CDR3 region has the DNA TGCAGTGCTACCGCAGGGGCGCCCCTGGACATTCAGTACTTC.

V gene TRBV29-1 combines with J gene TRBJ2-5; 8 bases align to TRBD1. V shed 3 bases and J 5 bases; nucleotides not matched to a gene: 11. This CDR3 contains 15 residues. Germline V gene data show CDR1 as SQVTM and CDR2 as ANQGSEA. This CDR3 reads CSVEPRTGNLETQYF. CDR3 DNA: TGCAGCGTTGAGCCTCGGACAGGGAATTTGGAGACCCAGTACTTC.

The rearrangement links TRBV5-1 to TRBJ2-3, with 9 bases matching TRBD2. The V gene's germline CDR1 is SGHRS and CDR2 YFSETQ. This CDR3 is 16 amino acids long. V lost 5 bases, J lost 3 bases, and 10 bases stayed unmatched. The CDR3: CASSLPAGGGTDTQYF. In DNA, the CDR3 is TGCGCCAGCAGTCTTCCGGCGGGAGGGGGAACAGATACGCAGTATTTT.

Details on this clonotype: With a much larger clone just one base away, this may be a read error. V and J are TRBV20-1 and TRBJ1-6; D remains ambiguous. The V and J ends lost 5 bases and 8 bases respectively, with 10 bases between them. Germline CDR1 and CDR2: DFQATT and SNEGSKA (reference sequence). CDR3 length: 12 residues. The CDR3 DNA reads TGCAGTGCTGGGATCTCAGATTCACCCCTCCACTTT. This translates into CSAGISDSPLHF.

The table lists this clonotype with many counts. The chain employs TRBV29-1 and TRBJ2-7; D perhaps matches TRBD1 (5 bases). V gave up 4 bases and J gave up 0 bases, with 10 bases separating them. The CDR3 spans 13 residues. From germline, CDR1 is SQVTM and CDR2 ANQGSEA. The CDR3 region has the DNA TGCAGCGTTGCACAGGTCCTCTCCTACGAGCAGTACTTC. This codes for CSVAQVLSYEQYF.

The chain combines TRBV5-8 with TRBJ2-5; D possibly matches TRBD1 or TRBD2 (5 bases each). Germline CDR1 is SGHTS and CDR2 is YDEGEE. This CDR3 spans 14 amino acids. Trimming cost V 3 bases and J 3 bases, with 12 bases left between them. Here the CDR3 DNA reads TGTGCCAGCAGCTACTACGGGACCGAAGAGACCCAGTACTTC. Its translation is CASSYYGTEETQYF.

This clonotype has just a few counts. This sequence joins TRBV7-3 and TRBJ2-5, with 7 nucleotides matching TRBD2. V lost 6 bases to trimming and J lost 3 bases; unmatched junction nucleotides: 7. The CDR3 has 14 amino acids. CDR1 SGHTA and CDR2 FQGTGA come from the germline V gene. As DNA, the CDR3 is TGTGCCAGCAGTATGAGAGGGAGGGAAGAGACCCAGTACTTC. Protein sequence: CASSMRGREETQYF.

This clonotype turned up a few times. This sequence joins TRBV6-5 and TRBJ1-2; maybe TRBD1 (5 bases). Germline CDR1 and CDR2: MNHEY and SVGAGI. The CDR3 length is 13 residues. Trimming pared 1 base from V and 6 bases from J, leaving 9 bases between. This CDR3 is CASSYWGNDGYTF. Written as DNA, the CDR3 is TGTGCCAGCAGTTACTGGGGGAACGATGGCTACACCTTC.

V is TRBV20-1 and J is TRBJ1-3, with a weak D call TRBD1 (5 bases). The germline CDR1 and CDR2 sequences are DFQATT and SNEGSKA (reference sequence). The V and J ends lost 6 bases and 0 bases respectively, with 15 bases between them. The length of the CDR3 is 15 residues. The CDR3 loop reads CSAAMIQVSGNTIYF. DNA of the CDR3: TGCAGTGCCGCGATGATACAGGTCTCTGGAAACACCATATATTTT.

The chain links TRBV29-1 to TRBJ1-1, with D hard to call. This CDR3 contains 14 residues. Between the trimmed V and J ends, which lost 5 bases and 1 base, there was a span of 14 bases. Germline V gene data show CDR1 as SQVTM and CDR2 as ANQGSEA. The CDR3 sequence: CSVQFGRENTEAFF. CDR3 DNA: TGCAGCGTTCAGTTCGGCAGAGAGAACACTGAAGCTTTCTTT.

The chain combines TRBV11-2 with TRBJ2-2; 15 nucleotides align to TRBD2. V gave up 7 bases and J gave up 1 base; unmatched junction bases: 4. Looked up from germline, CDR1 is SGHAT and CDR2 is FQNNGV. CDR3 size: 17 residues. The CDR3 nucleotides read TGTGCCAGCAACGGACTAGCGGGAGGGTGGAACACCGGGGAGCTGTTTTTT. The encoded protein is CASNGLAGGWNTGELFF.

This clonotype came up a few times. The chain joins TRBV20-1 to TRBJ1-3; the match to TRBD1 covers 8 bases. This CDR3 contains 14 residues. Trimming cost V 4 bases and J 0 bases; bases outside gene matches: 2. Germline loops: CDR1 DFQATT, CDR2 SNEGSKA (reference sequence). The DNA for the CDR3 is TGCAGTGCTACAGGGGGCTTCTCTGGAAACACCATATATTTT. Translated: CSATGGFSGNTIYF.

The J gene is TRBJ2-1, the V gene TRBV18, with 8 bases identical to TRBD2. The germline V gene has CDR1 KGHSH and CDR2 LQKENI. Trimming took 6 bases from V and 7 from J; bases not matched to a gene: 8. CDR3 size: 14 residues. In DNA form, the CDR3 reads TGTGCCAGCTCCCGCCGGGCTAGCGGGAATGAGCAGTTCTTC. Translating it yields CASSRRASGNEQFF.